A single sample gave rise to the 12 T cell receptor beta chains below, sequenced in a study of T cell responses to AZD1222 COVID-19 vaccine. Method: immunoSEQ multiplex PCR; TCRdb's copy keeps in-frame clones and lacks some. The sample contains 65,000 to 85,000 clones, 70% to 90% of which appear only once. The specimen comprised peripheral blood, sampled on day 0 of AZD1222 vaccination. The receptors come from an adult in good health.

This clone was found a few times. The chain uses TRBV6-5 and TRBJ1-2, with 9 bases fitting TRBD1. The CDR3 loop spans 15 amino acids. Looked up from germline, CDR1 is MNHEY and CDR2 is SVGAGI. Unmatched junction bases numbered 8, after V lost 5 bases and J lost 4 bases. Written as DNA, the CDR3 is TGTGCCAGCAGTCGAACAGGGGGCTCATCCTATGGCTACACCTTC. It translates to CASSRTGGSSYGYTF.

This clone was counted a few times. The chain carries TRBV28 and TRBJ1-2; maybe TRBD1 (5 bases). The CDR3 totals 13 residues. V lost 6 bases and J lost 1, with 9 bases in between. Germline-derived CDR1 and CDR2 are MDHEN and SYDVKM. The CDR3 DNA reads as TGTGCCAGCAGGACAGACAGTAACTATGGCTACACCTTC. Its translation is CASRTDSNYGYTF.

The V and J genes are TRBV6-5 and TRBJ1-2; TRBD1 might be the D (6 bases). Germline assignment: CDR1 MNHEY and CDR2 SVGAGI. The CDR3 length is 14 residues. Trimming took 2 bases from V and 11 from J, leaving 18 bases between them. The CDR3 nucleotides read TGTGCCAGCAGTTACGGGCCAGGGGTCGGTGGGTACACCTTC. This translates into CASSYGPGVGGYTF.

This rearrangement joins TRBV11-2 to TRBJ2-2; 12 bases agree with TRBD2. Per the germline V gene, CDR1 is SGHAT and CDR2 is FQNNGV. This CDR3 comprises 16 residues. J lost 5 bases, V lost 5 bases, and 6 bases had no gene match. The CDR3 region is CASSPGTSGWTGELFF. The CDR3 DNA reads as TGTGCCAGCAGCCCCGGGACTAGCGGGTGGACCGGGGAGCTGTTTTTT.

Only a few counts were recorded for this clone. V usage is TRBV7-2 and J usage is TRBJ2-7; D not certain. Germline V gene data show CDR1 as SGHTA and CDR2 as FQGNSA. The CDR3 has 14 residues. V lost 5 bases and J lost 3, with 14 bases in between. The CDR3: CASSPTRNNYEQYF. DNA for the CDR3: TGTGCCAGCAGCCCGACCAGAAACAACTACGAGCAGTACTTC.

This sequence joins TRBV5-1 and TRBJ2-3; 9 positions agree with TRBD2. Trimming took 4 bases from V and 6 from J; bases not matched to a gene: 12. CDR3 length: 16 amino acids. The germline gives CDR1 SGHRS, CDR2 YFSETQ. CDR3 region: CASSTNSGGPGDTQYF. The CDR3 DNA reads TGCGCCAGCAGCACAAATAGCGGGGGACCCGGGGATACGCAGTATTTT. Full variable domain (outside the CDR3, taken from reference TRBV5-1 and TRBJ2-3): KAGVTQTPRYLIKTRGQQVTLSCSPISGHRSVSWYQQTPGQGLQFLFEYFSETQRNKGNFPGRFSGRQFSNSRSEMNVSTLELGDSALYLCASSTNSGGPGDTQYFGPGTRLTVL.

The chain carries TRBV11-2 and TRBJ2-2; a weak D match, TRBD2 (5 bases). Trimming took off 5 bases at V and 5 bases at J, with 12 bases between the two ends. Germline values: CDR1 SGHAT, CDR2 FQNNGV. The CDR3 consists of 14 residues. The CDR3 nucleotides are TGTGCCAGCAGCCCCCGGGGTGGAACCGGGGAGCTGTTTTTT. Its protein is CASSPRGGTGELFF.

Only a few counts were recorded for this clone. This rearrangement joins TRBV10-3 to TRBJ1-2, with D perhaps matching TRBD1 (6 bases). The germline CDR1 and CDR2 sequences are ENHRY and SYGVKD. V lost 3 bases to trimming and J lost 6 bases, with 14 bases between them. This CDR3 has 14 amino acids. The CDR3: CAISDTTGPHGYTF. For the CDR3, the DNA is TGTGCCATCAGTGATACAACAGGGCCCCATGGCTACACCTTC.

This chain uses TRBV5-1 with TRBJ2-3; weak D call: TRBD1 (5 bases). CDR3 size: 14 residues. Germline CDR1 and CDR2: SGHRS and YFSETQ. The V and J ends lost 4 bases and 10 bases respectively, with 19 bases between them. The CDR3 spells CASSVDSSPGPQYF. CDR3 nucleotide sequence: TGCGCCAGCAGCGTCGACAGCTCCCCCGGGCCGCAGTATTTT.

This chain uses TRBV5-1 with TRBJ1-1, with D unresolved. Per germline, CDR1 SGHRS and CDR2 YFSETQ. V was shortened by 2 bases and J by 1 base, with 9 bases between the two germline ends. The CDR3 is made up of 14 amino acids. For the CDR3, the DNA is TGCGCCAGCAGCTTCTCGGCAGGGAACACTGAAGCTTTCTTT. The encoded protein is CASSFSAGNTEAFF.

The chain couples TRBV7-2 to TRBJ1-2, with unresolved D. The length of the CDR3 is 11 residues. The V gene's germline CDR1 is SGHTA and CDR2 FQGNSA. V lost 1 base and J 7 bases, leaving 4 bases between the germline ends. This CDR3 reads CASSLEFGYTF. CDR3 DNA sequence: TGTGCCAGCAGCTTAGAGTTTGGCTACACCTTC.

V and J are TRBV9 and TRBJ1-1; the match to TRBD1 covers 7 bases. CDR3 length equals 15 residues. The V gene's germline CDR1 is SGDLS and CDR2 YYNGEE. Trimming cost V 4 bases and J 1 base; bases outside gene matches: 7. This CDR3 reads CASSPGGTANTEAFF. CDR3 sequence (DNA): TGTGCCAGCAGCCCAGGGGGGACAGCGAACACTGAAGCTTTCTTT.